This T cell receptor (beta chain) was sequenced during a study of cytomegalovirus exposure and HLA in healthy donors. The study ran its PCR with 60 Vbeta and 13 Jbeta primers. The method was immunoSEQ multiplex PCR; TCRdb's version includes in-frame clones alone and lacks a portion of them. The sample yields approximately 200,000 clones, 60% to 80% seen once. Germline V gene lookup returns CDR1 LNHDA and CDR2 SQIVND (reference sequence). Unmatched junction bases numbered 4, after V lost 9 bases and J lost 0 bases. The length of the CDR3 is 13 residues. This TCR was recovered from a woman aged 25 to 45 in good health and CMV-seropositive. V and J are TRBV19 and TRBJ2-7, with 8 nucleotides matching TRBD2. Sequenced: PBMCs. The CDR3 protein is CASGLASSYEQYF. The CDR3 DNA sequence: TGTGCCAGCGGACTAGCAAGCTCCTACGAGCAGTACTTC.